Here is one T cell receptor (beta chain) with its context. Its target is unknown. The sample originates from a study of T cell responses to AZD1222 COVID-19 vaccine. TCRdb's table, derived via immunoSEQ multiplex PCR, lists solely in-frame clones and lacks some. This table has about 130,000 clones, about 90% appearing once. V gave up 5 bases and J gave up 4 bases; unmatched junction bases: 7. Germline assignment: CDR1 SGHTA and CDR2 FQGTGA. This CDR3 is built from 14 residues. Study-wide findings and caveats: Donors were mostly white British, more females; clonal diversity possibly underestimated. None of the repertoires were sampled until the peak T cell response had passed. Vaccination with two AZD1222 doses was followed by a rise in Spike-specific TCR breadth and depth. Only a handful of AZD1222 recipients tested seropositive at baseline.

This receptor was identified in an adult in good health. The chain links TRBV7-3 to TRBJ2-5, with 7 bases fitting TRBD1. Material: peripheral blood, obtained on day 0 of AZD1222 vaccination. CDR3 nucleotide sequence: TGTGCCAGCAGCCCGAGACAGGGTTCAGAGACCCAGTACTTC. This codes for CASSPRQGSETQYF.